These 5 T cell receptor beta chains originate from one sample sequenced in a study of blood T cells in healthy people across ages. Next came a second PCR, run for about 7 to 12 cycles, which used a sample-barcoded 5' primer along with a J-beta primer mix. In TCRdb, the 5' RACE reads were re-called with MiXCR into one record per CDR3 protein. Here the sample spans roughly 700,000 distinct CDR3 sequences, 32% being singletons. Sequenced sample: blood. The receptors shown here come from a woman aged 80 or over in good health.

This clonotype was counted ten times or more. The rearrangement joins TRBV2 to TRBJ2-3; maybe TRBD1 (6 bases). The germline V and J ends were trimmed by 7 bases and 0 bases, with 14 bases remaining between them. The CDR3 sequence is 15 residues long. Germline V CDR1 and CDR2: SNHLY, FYNNEI. CDR3 region: CASTQQGTSTDTQYF. CDR3 bases: TGTGCCAGCACCCAACAGGGTACTAGCACAGATACGCAGTATTTT.

In this sample, this clonotype turned up a few times. With a much larger clone just one base away, this may be a read error. V usage is TRBV20-1 and J usage is TRBJ2-5; 12 positions match TRBD2. Per the germline V gene, CDR1 is DFQATT and CDR2 is SNEGSKA (reference sequence). V gave up 5 bases and J gave up 11 bases; unmatched junction bases: 12. The CDR3 has 14 amino acids. The CDR3 region is CSAFLAGGPNEQYF. The CDR3 nucleotides are TGCAGTGCTTTTCTAGCGGGGGGGCCTAATGAGCAGTACTTC.

The V gene is TRBV30, the J gene TRBJ1-4, with TRBD1 matching 7 bases. CDR1 is GTSNPN and CDR2 is SVGIG in the germline V gene (reference sequence). This CDR3 is 14 amino acids long. Trimming at V came to 5 bases and at J to 5 bases, leaving 8 bases not matched to a gene. The DNA of the CDR3 is TGTGCCTGGGACCCGGGCAGGGGGAATGAAAAACTGTTTTTT. Residues: CAWDPGRGNEKLFF. The whole variable domain, remainder taken from reference TRBV30 and TRBJ1-4, is SQTIHQWPATLVQPVGSPLSLECTVEGTSNPNLYWYRQAAGRGLQLLFYSVGIGQISSEVPQNLSASRPQDRQFILSSKKLLLSDSGFYLCAWDPGRGNEKLFFGSGTQLSVL.

The chain has TRBV18 and TRBJ2-1; D may correspond to TRBD1 or TRBD2 (5 bases each). The CDR3 contains 14 residues. Per the germline V gene, CDR1 is KGHSH and CDR2 is LQKENI. Trimming stripped 3 bases from V and 1 base from J, with 7 bases between. CDR3 sequence: CASSPWGSYNEQFF. The CDR3 DNA follows: TGTGCCAGCTCACCTTGGGGGTCCTACAATGAGCAGTTCTTC.

This chain connects TRBV7-2 to TRBJ2-6; possible D gene TRBD2, 6 bases. Trimming took 3 bases from V and 0 from J, leaving 12 bases between them. This CDR3 is 17 amino acids long. CDR1 is SGHTA and CDR2 is FQGNSA in the germline V gene. CDR3 sequence reads: CASSFRGSSSGANVLTF. The CDR3 nucleotides read TGTGCCAGCAGCTTCCGGGGGTCAAGCTCTGGGGCCAACGTCCTGACTTTC.